A single sample is the source of the 17 T cell receptor beta chains below, sequenced in a study of human T cells and chemical hapten exposure. A single record per CDR3 protein comes from TCRdb applying MiXCR to the RACE reads. Among 90,000 to 110,000 distinct CDR3 sequences, 9.2% were seen once, and the ten largest hold 3% to 4%. Time point indicated: patch test 2, 6 weeks after DPC sensitization. Treatment in this sample: therapeutic diphenylcyclopropenone sensitization with weekly scalp DPC. This specimen was whole blood, taken in connection with sensitization to the hapten diphenylcyclopropenone (DPC). Receptors originate from a woman in her thirties or forties with alopecia areata. Some clones in this sample may be carry-over from other donors' samples.

This clonotype came up a few times. This chain connects TRBV6-2 or TRBV6-3 to TRBJ1-1, with D possibly TRBD1 on 6 matching bases. The CDR3 runs to 14 residues. The V and J ends lost 6 bases and 4 bases respectively, with 15 bases between them. The V gene's germline CDR1 is MNHEY and CDR2 SVGEGT. CDR3: CASSLGGGGTEAFF. Written as DNA, the CDR3 is TGTGCCAGCAGCTTGGGGGGAGGGGGCACTGAAGCTTTCTTT.

This clonotype has a handful of counts. The junction departs from germline at one end; a sequencing error may be responsible. The rearrangement uses TRBV4-2 and TRBJ2-3, with TRBD2 matching 9 bases. Germline CDR1 LGHNA, CDR2 YNFKEQ. CDR3 length equals 16 residues. The CDR3 sequence is CASNQLAGPSTDTQYF. DNA for the CDR3: TGTGCCAGCAACCAACTAGCGGGCCCTAGCACAGATACGCAGTATTTT.

This clonotype showed up many times. V and J are TRBV5-1 and TRBJ2-1; 12 nucleotides line up with TRBD2. The CDR3 runs 19 residues. The germline gives CDR1 SGHRS, CDR2 YFSETQ. The J segment lost 1 base and the V segment lost 0 bases, leaving 8 bases of the junction unmatched. The CDR3: CASSLVLAGGPRSYNEQFF. The CDR3 coding sequence is TGCGCCAGCAGCTTGGTTCTAGCGGGGGGGCCGCGGTCCTACAATGAGCAGTTCTTC.

The DNA for the CDR3 is TGTGCCATCAGACCCGGACAGGGAGGGTCCGGTGAGCAGTACTTC. Protein product: CAIRPGQGGSGEQYF. The V call is TRBV10-3, the J call TRBJ2-7; D possibly corresponds to TRBD1 (8 bases). Deletions cut 6 bases from V and 7 bases from J, with 22 bases between. Germline V gene data show CDR1 as ENHRY and CDR2 as SYGVKD. The CDR3 sequence is 15 residues long.

This clonotype showed up many times. The V and J genes are TRBV2 and TRBJ2-2; 8 bases match TRBD1. The germline gives CDR1 SNHLY, CDR2 FYNNEI. The CDR3 is 13 amino acids. V lost 8 bases to trimming and J lost 4 bases; unmatched junction nucleotides: 3. The CDR3 sequence is CASVTGVTGELFF. The CDR3, as DNA: TGTGCCAGCGTGACAGGGGTCACCGGGGAGCTGTTTTTT.

This clonotype has ten or more counts. V gene TRBV7-2 combines with J gene TRBJ1-3, with D unresolved. V was trimmed by 4 bases and J by 0 bases, leaving 10 bases between them. CDR3 length equals 15 residues. Germline loops: CDR1 SGHTA, CDR2 FQGNSA. In DNA, the CDR3 is TGTGCCAGCAGCTCCGGTCGGCGCTCTGGAAACACCATATATTTT. Its protein is CASSSGRRSGNTIYF.

This clonotype was seen many times. This chain links TRBV12-5 with TRBJ1-1; no firm D call. V lost 2 bases, J lost 11 bases, and 3 bases lay in between. In germline, CDR1 is LGHNT, CDR2 FRNRAP. The CDR3 extends over 9 amino acids. The CDR3 DNA is TGTGCTAGTGGTTTGTTGGCTTTCTTT. Its translation: CASGLLAFF.

This clonotype was counted ten times or more. V gene TRBV5-6 combines with J gene TRBJ2-2, with D possibly matching TRBD2 (6 bases). Trimming took 4 bases from V and 4 from J, leaving 14 bases between them. CDR3 length equals 15 residues. Germline CDR1 is SGHDT and CDR2 is YYEEEE. CDR3 sequence reads: CASSLVADTTGELFF. CDR3 nucleotide sequence: TGTGCCAGCAGCCTGGTAGCGGATACCACCGGGGAGCTGTTTTTT.

This clonotype was counted at least ten times. The chain links TRBV6-2 or TRBV6-3 to TRBJ1-2; the D gene is possibly TRBD1 (5 bases). CDR1 is MNHEY, CDR2 SVGEGT, per germline. The CDR3 extends over 11 amino acids. V shed 2 bases and J shed 8 bases, with 6 bases lying between them. DNA of the CDR3: TGTGCCAGCAGTTACCAGGGAGGCTACACCTTC. It specifies CASSYQGGYTF.

This clonotype was counted a few times. The chain recombines TRBV9 with TRBJ1-5, with TRBD1 matching over 9 bases. Germline V lookup: CDR1 SGDLS, CDR2 YYNGEE. The CDR3 is 15 residues long. J lost 7 bases, V lost 3 bases, and 8 bases had no gene match. The CDR3 region has the DNA TGTGCCAGCAGCGGCCGGGACAGGGAGGGACAGCCCCAGCATTTT. Translated: CASSGRDREGQPQHF.

This clonotype was counted many times. This chain links TRBV5-1 with TRBJ2-1; 12 nucleotides match TRBD2. This CDR3 spans 15 amino acids. Germline assignment: CDR1 SGHRS and CDR2 YFSETQ. V lost 4 bases to trimming and J lost 9 bases; unmatched junction nucleotides: 8. CDR3 residues: CASSRTSGDQSEQFF. CDR3 DNA sequence: TGCGCCAGCAGCCGGACTAGCGGGGATCAGAGTGAGCAGTTCTTC.

Worth noting for this clonotype: Given a much more abundant clone one base away, this may be a read error. The rearrangement links TRBV7-9 to TRBJ2-7, with no clear D. Germline V lookup: CDR1 SEHNR, CDR2 FQNEAQ (reference sequence). The ends were cut back, 4 bases at V and 1 base at J, with 11 bases in the middle. The CDR3 extends over 14 amino acids. CDR3 nucleotides: TGTGCCAGCAGCTCGCCGCTGGGGTCCTACGAGCAGTACTTC. Residues: CASSSPLGSYEQYF.

The chain combines TRBV7-9 with TRBJ1-1; D is unresolved. CDR3 length: 12 residues. Trimming shortened V by 5 bases and J by 11 bases, and 15 bases separated the two germline ends. The germline gives CDR1 SEHNR, CDR2 FQNEAQ (reference sequence). The CDR3 nucleotides are TGTGCCAGCAGCCTCCCACCTGGCGGGGCTTTCTTT. Translation: CASSLPPGGAFF.

The V and J genes are TRBV6-2 or TRBV6-3 and TRBJ2-7, with 9 bases aligning to TRBD1. V dropped 0 bases and J dropped 5; count of bases not matched to a gene: 14. Germline-derived CDR1 and CDR2 are MNHEY and SVGEGT. The CDR3 loop spans 18 amino acids. The CDR3 sequence is CASSYSRAVVTGGHEQYF. The CDR3 DNA sequence: TGTGCCAGCAGTTACTCGAGGGCCGTGGTCACAGGGGGCCACGAGCAGTACTTC.

In its sample, this clonotype was seen many times. The gene calls are TRBV20-1 and TRBJ1-2; unclear D gene. Germline assignment: CDR1 DFQATT and CDR2 SNEGSKA (reference sequence). This CDR3 has 11 amino acids. V gave up 5 bases and J gave up 8 bases, with 12 bases separating them. The CDR3 coding sequence is TGCAGTGCTCCCACCCCGACAGGCTACACCTTC. Amino acids: CSAPTPTGYTF.

The chain is built from TRBV6-2 or TRBV6-3 and TRBJ2-3, with D unresolved. Per the germline V gene, CDR1 is MNHEY and CDR2 is SVGEGT. The CDR3 length is 13 residues. Trimming took 5 bases from V and 2 from J, leaving 8 bases between them. The CDR3 coding sequence is TGTGCCAGCAGTAATGACCACACAGATACGCAGTATTTT. This translates into CASSNDHTDTQYF.

This clonotype was picked up a small number of times. This rearrangement joins TRBV11-1 to TRBJ2-7; D may be TRBD1 or TRBD2 (6 bases each). The CDR3 sequence is 16 residues long. In germline, CDR1 is SGHAT, CDR2 FQDESV (reference sequence). Trimming removed 2 bases at V and 4 bases at J, with 18 bases between. This CDR3 reads CASSLLSPRGGYEQYF. The CDR3 bases are TGTGCCAGCAGCTTATTGAGCCCCAGAGGGGGGTACGAGCAGTACTTC.